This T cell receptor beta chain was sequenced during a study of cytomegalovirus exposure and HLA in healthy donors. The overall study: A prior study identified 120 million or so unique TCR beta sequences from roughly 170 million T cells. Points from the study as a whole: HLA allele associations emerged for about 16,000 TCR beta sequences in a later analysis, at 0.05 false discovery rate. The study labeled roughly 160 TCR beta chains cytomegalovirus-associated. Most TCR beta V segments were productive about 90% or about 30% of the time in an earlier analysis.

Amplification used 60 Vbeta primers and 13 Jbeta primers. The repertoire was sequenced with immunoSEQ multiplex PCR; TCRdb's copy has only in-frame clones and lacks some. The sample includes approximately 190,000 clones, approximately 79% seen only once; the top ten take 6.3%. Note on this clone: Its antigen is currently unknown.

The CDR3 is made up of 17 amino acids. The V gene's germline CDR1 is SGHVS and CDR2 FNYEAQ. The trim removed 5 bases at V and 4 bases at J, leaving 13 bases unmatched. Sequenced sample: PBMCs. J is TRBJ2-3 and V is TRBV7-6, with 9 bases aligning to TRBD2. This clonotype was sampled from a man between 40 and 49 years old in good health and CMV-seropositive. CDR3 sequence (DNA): TGTGCCAGCAGCCCTGCAGATAGCGGGGGAGGGCCAGATACGCAGTATTTT. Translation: CASSPADSGGGPDTQYF.